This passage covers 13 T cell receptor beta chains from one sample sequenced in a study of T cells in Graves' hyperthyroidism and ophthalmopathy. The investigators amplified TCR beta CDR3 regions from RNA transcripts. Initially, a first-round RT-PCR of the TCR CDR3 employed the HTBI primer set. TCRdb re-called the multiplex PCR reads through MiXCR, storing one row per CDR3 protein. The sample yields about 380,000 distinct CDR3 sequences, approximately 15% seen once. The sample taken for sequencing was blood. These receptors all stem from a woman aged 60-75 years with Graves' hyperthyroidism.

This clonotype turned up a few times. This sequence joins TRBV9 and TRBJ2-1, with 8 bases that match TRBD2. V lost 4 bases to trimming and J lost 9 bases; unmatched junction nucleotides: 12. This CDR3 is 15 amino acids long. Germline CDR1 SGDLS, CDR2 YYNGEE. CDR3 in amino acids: CASSPVSGSRAEQFF. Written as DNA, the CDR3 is TGTGCCAGCAGCCCCGTGAGCGGGAGTCGGGCTGAGCAGTTCTTC. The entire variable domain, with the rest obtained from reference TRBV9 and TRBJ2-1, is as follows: DSGVTQTPKHLITATGQRVTLRCSPRSGDLSVYWYQQSLDQGLQFLIQYYNGEERAKGNILERFSAQQFPDLHSELNLSSLELGDSALYFCASSPVSGSRAEQFFGPGTRLTVL.

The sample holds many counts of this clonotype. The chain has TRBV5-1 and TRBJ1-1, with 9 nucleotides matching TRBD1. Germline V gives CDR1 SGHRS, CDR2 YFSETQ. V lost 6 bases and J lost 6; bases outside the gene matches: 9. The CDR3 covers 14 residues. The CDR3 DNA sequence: TGCGCCAGCACCCGCGCGGGACAGGGCCCTGAAGCTTTCTTT. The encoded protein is CASTRAGQGPEAFF.

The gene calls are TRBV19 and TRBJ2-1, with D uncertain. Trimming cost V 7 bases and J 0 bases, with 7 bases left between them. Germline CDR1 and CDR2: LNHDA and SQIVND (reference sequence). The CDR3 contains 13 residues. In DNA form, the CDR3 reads TGTGCCAGTAAATCGGGCTCCTACAATGAGCAGTTCTTC. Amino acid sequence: CASKSGSYNEQFF.

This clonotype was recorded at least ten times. The CDR3 DNA reads as TGTGCCAGCTCCCCAGGGGATGGGGCACGTGGCTACACCTTC. Protein: CASSPGDGARGYTF. The V and J genes are TRBV18 and TRBJ1-2; possible D gene TRBD1, 6 bases. The germline V and J ends were trimmed by 6 bases and 7 bases, with 18 bases remaining between them. CDR1 is KGHSH and CDR2 is LQKENI in the germline V gene. The CDR3 spans 14 residues. Complete variable domain (other parts from reference TRBV18 and TRBJ1-2): NAGVMQNPRHLVRRRGQEARLRCSPMKGHSHVYWYRQLPEEGLKFMVYLQKENIIDESGMPKERFSAEFPKEGPSILRIQQVVRGDSAAYFCASSPGDGARGYTFGSGTRLTVV.

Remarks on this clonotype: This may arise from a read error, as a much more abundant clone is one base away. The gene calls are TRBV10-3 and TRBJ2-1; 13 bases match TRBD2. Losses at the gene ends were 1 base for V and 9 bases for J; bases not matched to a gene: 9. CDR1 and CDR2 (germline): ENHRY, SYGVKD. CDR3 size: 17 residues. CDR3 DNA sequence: TGTGCCATCAGTGAGTTGGCTTGGACTAGCGGGAGTCGTGAGCAGTTCTTC. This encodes CAISELAWTSGSREQFF.

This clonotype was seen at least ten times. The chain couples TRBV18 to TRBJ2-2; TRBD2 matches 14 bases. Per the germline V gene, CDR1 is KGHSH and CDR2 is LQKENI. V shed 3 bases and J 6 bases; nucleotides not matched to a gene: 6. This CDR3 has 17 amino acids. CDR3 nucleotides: TGTGCCAGCTCACCGGGACTAGCGGGAGAGTTTGCCGGGGAGCTGTTTTTT. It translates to CASSPGLAGEFAGELFF.

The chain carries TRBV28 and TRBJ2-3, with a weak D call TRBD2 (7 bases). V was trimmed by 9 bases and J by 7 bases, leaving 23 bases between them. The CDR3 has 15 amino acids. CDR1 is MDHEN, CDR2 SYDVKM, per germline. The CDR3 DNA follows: TGTGCCAGTACACCCTACAGGCGGGGGCATTATACGCAGTATTTT. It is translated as CASTPYRRGHYTQYF.

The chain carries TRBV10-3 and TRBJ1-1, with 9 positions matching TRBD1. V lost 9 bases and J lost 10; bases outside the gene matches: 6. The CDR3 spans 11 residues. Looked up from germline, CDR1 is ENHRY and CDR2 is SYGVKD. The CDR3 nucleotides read TGTGCCATTGGGGACAGGGAATCAGCTTTCTTT. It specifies CAIGDRESAFF.

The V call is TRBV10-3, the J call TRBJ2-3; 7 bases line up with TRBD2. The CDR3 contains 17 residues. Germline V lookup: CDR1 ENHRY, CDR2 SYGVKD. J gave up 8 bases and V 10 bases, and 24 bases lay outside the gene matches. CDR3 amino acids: CATIDSRLAANTGTQYF. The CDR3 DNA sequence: TGTGCCACCATAGACTCCAGGCTAGCGGCAAACACTGGTACGCAGTATTTT.

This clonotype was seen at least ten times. CDR3 residues: CASSPGGGARYGYTF. In nucleotides, the CDR3 is TGTGCCAGCAGTCCCGGAGGAGGGGCTCGTTATGGCTACACCTTC. This sequence joins TRBV28 and TRBJ1-2, with D maybe TRBD1 (5 bases). CDR1 and CDR2 (germline): MDHEN, SYDVKM. With 5 bases removed from V and 5 bases from J, the gap between germline ends came to 18 bases. CDR3 length equals 15 residues.

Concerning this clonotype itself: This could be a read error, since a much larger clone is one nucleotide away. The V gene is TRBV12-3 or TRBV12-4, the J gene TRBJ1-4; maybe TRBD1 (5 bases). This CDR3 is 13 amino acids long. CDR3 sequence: CASSLGGYEKLLF. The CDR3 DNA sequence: TGTGCCAGCAGTTTGGGGGGGTATGAAAAACTGCTTTTT.

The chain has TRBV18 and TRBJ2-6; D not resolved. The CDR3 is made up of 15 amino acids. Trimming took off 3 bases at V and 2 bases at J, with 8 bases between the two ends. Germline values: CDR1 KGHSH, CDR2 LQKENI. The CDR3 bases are TGTGCCAGCTCACCCCCGGATACTGGGGCCAACGTCCTGACTTTC. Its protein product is CASSPPDTGANVLTF. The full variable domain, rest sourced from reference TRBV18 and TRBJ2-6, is NAGVMQNPRHLVRRRGQEARLRCSPMKGHSHVYWYRQLPEEGLKFMVYLQKENIIDESGMPKERFSAEFPKEGPSILRIQQVVRGDSAAYFCASSPPDTGANVLTFGAGSRLTVL.

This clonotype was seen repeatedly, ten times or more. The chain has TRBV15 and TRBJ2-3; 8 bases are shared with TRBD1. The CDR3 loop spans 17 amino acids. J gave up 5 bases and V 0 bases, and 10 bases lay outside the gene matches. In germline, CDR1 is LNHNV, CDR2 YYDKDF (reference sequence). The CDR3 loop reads CATSRDETGTGEDTQYF. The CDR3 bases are TGTGCCACCAGCAGAGATGAAACCGGGACAGGAGAAGATACGCAGTATTTT.